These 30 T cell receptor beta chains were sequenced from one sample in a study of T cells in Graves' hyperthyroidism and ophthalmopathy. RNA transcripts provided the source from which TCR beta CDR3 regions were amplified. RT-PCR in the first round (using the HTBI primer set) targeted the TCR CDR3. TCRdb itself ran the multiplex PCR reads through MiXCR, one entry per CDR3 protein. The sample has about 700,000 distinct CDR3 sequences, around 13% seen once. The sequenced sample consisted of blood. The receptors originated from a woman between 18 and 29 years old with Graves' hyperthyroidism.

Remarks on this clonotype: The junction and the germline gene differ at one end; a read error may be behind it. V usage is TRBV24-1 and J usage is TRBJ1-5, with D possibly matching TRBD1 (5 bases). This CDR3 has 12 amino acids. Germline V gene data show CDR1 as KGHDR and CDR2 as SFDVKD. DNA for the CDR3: TGTGCCATCAGTTCCCAGGGTCAGCCCCAGCATTTT. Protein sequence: CAISSQGQPQHF.

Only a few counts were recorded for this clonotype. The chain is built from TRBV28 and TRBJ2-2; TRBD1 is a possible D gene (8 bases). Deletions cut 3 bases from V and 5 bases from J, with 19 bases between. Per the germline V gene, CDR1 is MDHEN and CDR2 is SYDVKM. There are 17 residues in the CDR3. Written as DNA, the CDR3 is TGTGCCAGCAGTTTTGGGGGGGGCAGGGGGCTTACCGGGGAGCTGTTTTTT. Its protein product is CASSFGGGRGLTGELFF.

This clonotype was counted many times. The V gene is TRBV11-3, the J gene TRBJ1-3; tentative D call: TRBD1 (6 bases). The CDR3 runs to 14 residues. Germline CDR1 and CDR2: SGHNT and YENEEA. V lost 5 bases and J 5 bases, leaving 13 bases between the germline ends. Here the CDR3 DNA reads TGTGCCAGCAGCCCCCGGACAGACCGAAACACCATATATTTT. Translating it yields CASSPRTDRNTIYF.

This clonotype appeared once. The CDR3 nucleotides read TGTGCCAGCTCACCATTCCCCTCACCAGAGAAAGCTTTCTTT. Residues: CASSPFPSPEKAFF. The rearrangement uses TRBV18 and TRBJ1-1; D uncertain. CDR1 and CDR2 (germline): KGHSH, LQKENI. The CDR3 has 14 residues. With 2 bases removed from V and 9 bases from J, the gap between germline ends came to 16 bases.

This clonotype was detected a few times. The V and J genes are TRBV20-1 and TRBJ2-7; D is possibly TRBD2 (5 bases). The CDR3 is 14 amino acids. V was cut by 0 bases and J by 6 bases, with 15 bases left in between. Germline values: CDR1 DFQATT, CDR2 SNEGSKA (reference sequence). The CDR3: CSARDRFFRGEQYF. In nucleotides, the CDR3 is TGCAGTGCTAGAGATCGGTTTTTTCGGGGCGAGCAGTACTTC.

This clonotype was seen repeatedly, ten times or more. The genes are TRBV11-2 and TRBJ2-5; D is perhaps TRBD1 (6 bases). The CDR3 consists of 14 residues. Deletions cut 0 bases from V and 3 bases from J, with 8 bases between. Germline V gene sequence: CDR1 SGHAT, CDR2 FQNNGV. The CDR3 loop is CASSLEYREETQYF. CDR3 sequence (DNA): TGTGCCAGCAGCTTAGAATACAGGGAAGAGACCCAGTACTTC.

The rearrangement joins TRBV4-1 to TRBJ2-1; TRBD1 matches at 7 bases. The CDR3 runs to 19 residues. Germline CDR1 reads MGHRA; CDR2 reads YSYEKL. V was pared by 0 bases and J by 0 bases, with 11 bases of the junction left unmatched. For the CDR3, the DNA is TGCGCCAGCAGCCAAGATGTACAAACCCCAGGGGGCTCCTACAATGAGCAGTTCTTC. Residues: CASSQDVQTPGGSYNEQFF.

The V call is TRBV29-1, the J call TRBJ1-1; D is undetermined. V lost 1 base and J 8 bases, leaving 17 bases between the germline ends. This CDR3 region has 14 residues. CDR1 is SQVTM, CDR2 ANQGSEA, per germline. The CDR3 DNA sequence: TGCAGCGTTGAAGGGCGCGGACCGCTGAGGGAAGCTTTCTTT. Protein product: CSVEGRGPLREAFF.

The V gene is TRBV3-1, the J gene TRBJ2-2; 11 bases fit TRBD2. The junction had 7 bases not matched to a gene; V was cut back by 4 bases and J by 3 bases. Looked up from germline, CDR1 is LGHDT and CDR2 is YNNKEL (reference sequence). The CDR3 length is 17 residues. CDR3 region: CASSPSLAGGDTGELFF. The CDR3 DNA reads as TGTGCCAGCAGCCCCTCCTTAGCGGGAGGGGACACCGGGGAGCTGTTTTTT.

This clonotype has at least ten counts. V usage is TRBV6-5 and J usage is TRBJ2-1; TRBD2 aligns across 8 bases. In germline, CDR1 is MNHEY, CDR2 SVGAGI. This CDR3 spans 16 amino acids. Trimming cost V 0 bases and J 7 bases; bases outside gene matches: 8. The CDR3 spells CASSYSPIAGYNEQFF. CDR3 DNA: TGTGCCAGCAGTTACTCCCCTATAGCGGGGTATAATGAGCAGTTCTTC.

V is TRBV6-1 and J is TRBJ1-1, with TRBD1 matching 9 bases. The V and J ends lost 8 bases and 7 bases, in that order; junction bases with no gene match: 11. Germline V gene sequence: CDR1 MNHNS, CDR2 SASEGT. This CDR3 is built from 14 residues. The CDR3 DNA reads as TGTGCCAGCGGGACAGGGCTTTTTTCCGTTGAAGCTTTCTTT. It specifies CASGTGLFSVEAFF.

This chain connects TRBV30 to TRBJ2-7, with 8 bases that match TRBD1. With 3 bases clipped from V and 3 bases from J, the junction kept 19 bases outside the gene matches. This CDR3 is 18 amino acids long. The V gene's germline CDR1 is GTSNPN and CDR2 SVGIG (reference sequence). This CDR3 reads CAWRPFPSGGWGHYEQYF. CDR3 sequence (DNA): TGTGCCTGGAGGCCCTTCCCATCAGGGGGCTGGGGACACTACGAGCAGTACTTC.

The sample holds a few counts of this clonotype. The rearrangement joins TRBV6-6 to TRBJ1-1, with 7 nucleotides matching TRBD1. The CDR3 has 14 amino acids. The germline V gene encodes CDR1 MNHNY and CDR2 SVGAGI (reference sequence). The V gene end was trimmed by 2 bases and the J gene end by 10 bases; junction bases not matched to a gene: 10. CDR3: CASSYPETGSRAFF. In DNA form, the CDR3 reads TGTGCCAGCAGTTACCCAGAGACAGGGAGTAGAGCTTTCTTT.

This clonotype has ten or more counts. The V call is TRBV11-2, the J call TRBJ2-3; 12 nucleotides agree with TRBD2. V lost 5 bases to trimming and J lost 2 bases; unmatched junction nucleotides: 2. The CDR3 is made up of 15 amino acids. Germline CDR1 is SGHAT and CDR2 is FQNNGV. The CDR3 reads CASSPSGRVTDTQYF. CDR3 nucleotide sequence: TGTGCCAGCAGCCCTAGCGGGAGGGTCACAGATACGCAGTATTTT.

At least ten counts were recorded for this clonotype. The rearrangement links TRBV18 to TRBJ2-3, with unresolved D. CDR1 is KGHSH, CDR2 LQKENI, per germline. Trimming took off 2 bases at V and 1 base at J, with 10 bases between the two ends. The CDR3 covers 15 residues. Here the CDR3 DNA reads TGTGCCAGCTCACCAAATCCCGGGCGCACAGATACGCAGTATTTT. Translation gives CASSPNPGRTDTQYF.

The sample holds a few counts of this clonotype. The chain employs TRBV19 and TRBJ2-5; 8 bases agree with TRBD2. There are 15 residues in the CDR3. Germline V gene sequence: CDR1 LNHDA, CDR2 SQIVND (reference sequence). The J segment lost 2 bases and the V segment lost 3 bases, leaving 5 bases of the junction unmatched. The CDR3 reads CASSIPSSGQETQYF. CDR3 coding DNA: TGTGCCAGTAGTATCCCTTCTAGCGGGCAAGAGACCCAGTACTTC. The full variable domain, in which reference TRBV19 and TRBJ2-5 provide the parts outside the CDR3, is DGGITQSPKYLFRKEGQNVTLSCEQNLNHDAMYWYRQDPGQGLRLIYYSQIVNDFQKGDIAEGYSVSREKKESFPLTVTSAQKNPTAFYLCASSIPSSGQETQYFGPGTRLLVL.

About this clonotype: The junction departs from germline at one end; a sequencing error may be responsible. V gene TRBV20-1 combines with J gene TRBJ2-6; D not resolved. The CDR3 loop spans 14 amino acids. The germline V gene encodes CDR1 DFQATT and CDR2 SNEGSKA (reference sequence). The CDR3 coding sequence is TGCAGTGCTCGAGAAGAAAGGGGGGCCAACGTCCTGACTTTC. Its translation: CSAREERGANVLTF.

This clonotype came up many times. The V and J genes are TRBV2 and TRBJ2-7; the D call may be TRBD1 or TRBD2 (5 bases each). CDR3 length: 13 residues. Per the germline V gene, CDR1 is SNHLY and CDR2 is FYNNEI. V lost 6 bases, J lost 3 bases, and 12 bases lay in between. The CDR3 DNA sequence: TGTGCCAGCAGGACGGGACCTGACTACGAGCAGTACTTC. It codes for CASRTGPDYEQYF.

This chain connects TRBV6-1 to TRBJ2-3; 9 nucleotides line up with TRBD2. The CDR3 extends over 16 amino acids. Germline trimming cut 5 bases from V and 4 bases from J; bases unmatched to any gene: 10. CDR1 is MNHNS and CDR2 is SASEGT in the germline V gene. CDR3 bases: TGTGCCAGCAGTCGAACCCTTAGCGGGAGTTCAGATACGCAGTATTTT. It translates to CASSRTLSGSSDTQYF.

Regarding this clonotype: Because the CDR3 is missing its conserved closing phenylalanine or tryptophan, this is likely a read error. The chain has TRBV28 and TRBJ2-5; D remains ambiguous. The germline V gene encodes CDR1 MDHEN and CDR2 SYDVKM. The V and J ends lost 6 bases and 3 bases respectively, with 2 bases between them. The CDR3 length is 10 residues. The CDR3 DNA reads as TGTGCCAGCAGCAAAGAGACCCAGTACCTT. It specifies CASSKETQYL.

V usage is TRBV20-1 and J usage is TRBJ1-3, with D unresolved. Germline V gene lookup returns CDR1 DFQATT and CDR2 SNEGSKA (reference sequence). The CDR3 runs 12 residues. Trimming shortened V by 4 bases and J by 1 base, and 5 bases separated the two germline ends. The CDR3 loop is CSATHSGNTIYF. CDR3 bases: TGCAGTGCTACACATTCTGGAAACACCATATATTTT.

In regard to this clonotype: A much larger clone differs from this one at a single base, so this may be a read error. CDR3 DNA sequence: TGTGCCAGCTCACCCCTAGCGGGACATGACACGCAGTATTTT. It yields the protein CASSPLAGHDTQYF. This rearrangement joins TRBV18 to TRBJ2-3; 9 bases are shared with TRBD2. With V trimmed by 3 bases and J by 9 bases, 7 bases remained unmatched. CDR3 length equals 14 residues. Germline V gene sequence: CDR1 KGHSH, CDR2 LQKENI.

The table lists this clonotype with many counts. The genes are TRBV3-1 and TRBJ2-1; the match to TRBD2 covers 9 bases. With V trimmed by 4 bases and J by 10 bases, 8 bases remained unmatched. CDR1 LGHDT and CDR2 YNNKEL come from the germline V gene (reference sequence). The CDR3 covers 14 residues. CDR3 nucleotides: TGTGCCAGCAGCCCCCTAGCGGGGCCTACCGAGCAGTTCTTC. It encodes CASSPLAGPTEQFF.

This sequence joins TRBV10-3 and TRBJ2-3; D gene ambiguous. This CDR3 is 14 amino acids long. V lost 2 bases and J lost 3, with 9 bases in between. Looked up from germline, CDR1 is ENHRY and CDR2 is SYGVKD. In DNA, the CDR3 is TGTGCCATCAGTGAGGGTTGGGGAACAGATACGCAGTATTTT. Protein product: CAISEGWGTDTQYF.

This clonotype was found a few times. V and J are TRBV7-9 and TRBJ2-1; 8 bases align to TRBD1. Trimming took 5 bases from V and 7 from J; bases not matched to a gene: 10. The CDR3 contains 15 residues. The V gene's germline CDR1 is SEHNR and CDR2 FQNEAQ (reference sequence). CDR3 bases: TGTGCCAGCAGCCAACAGGGGGTAGGGGGAAATGAGCAGTTCTTC. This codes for CASSQQGVGGNEQFF. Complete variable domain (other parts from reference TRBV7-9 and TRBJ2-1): DTGVSQNPRHKITKRGQNVTFRCDPISEHNRLYWYRQTLGQGPEFLTYFQNEAQLEKSRLLSDRFSAERPKGSFSTLEIQRTEQGDSAMYLCASSQQGVGGNEQFFGPGTRLTVL.

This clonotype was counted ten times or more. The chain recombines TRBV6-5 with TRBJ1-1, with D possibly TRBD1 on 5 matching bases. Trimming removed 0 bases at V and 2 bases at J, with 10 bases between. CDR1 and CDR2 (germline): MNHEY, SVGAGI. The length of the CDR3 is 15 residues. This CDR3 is CASSYSSQGNTEAFF. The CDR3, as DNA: TGTGCCAGCAGTTACTCGAGTCAGGGAAACACTGAAGCTTTCTTT.

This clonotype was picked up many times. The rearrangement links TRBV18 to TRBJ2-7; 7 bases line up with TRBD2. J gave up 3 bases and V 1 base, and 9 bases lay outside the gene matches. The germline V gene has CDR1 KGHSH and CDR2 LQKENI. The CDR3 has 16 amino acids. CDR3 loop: CASSPRPPGLHYEQYF. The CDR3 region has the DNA TGTGCCAGCTCACCACGGCCCCCGGGACTACACTACGAGCAGTACTTC.

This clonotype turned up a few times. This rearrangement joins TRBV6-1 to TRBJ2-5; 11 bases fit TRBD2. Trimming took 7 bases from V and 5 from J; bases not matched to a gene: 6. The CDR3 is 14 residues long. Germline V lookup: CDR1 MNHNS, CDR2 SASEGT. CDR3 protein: CASKPSGRWETQYF. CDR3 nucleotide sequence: TGTGCCAGCAAACCTAGCGGGAGGTGGGAGACCCAGTACTTC.

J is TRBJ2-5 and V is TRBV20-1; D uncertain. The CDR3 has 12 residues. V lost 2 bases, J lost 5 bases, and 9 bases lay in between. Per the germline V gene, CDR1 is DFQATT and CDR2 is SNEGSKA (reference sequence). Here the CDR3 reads CSARKLRETQYF. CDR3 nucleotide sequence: TGCAGTGCTAGAAAACTAAGGGAGACCCAGTACTTC.

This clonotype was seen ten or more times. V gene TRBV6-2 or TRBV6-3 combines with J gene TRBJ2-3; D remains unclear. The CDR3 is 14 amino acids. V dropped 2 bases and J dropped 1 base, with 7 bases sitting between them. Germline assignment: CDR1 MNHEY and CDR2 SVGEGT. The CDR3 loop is CASSYGQGTDTQYF. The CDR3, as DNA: TGTGCCAGCAGTTACGGGCAAGGCACAGATACGCAGTATTTT.